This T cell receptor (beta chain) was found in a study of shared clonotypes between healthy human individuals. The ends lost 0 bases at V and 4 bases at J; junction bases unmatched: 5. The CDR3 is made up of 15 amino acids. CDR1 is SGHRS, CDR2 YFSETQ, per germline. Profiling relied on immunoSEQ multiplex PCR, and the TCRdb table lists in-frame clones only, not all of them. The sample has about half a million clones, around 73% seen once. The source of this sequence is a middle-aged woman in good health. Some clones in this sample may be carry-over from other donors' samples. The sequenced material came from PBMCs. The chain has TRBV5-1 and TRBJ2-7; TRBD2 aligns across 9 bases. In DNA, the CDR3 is TGCGCCAGCAGCTTGGAAAGCGGGAGGTTGTACGAGCAGTACTTC. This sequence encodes CASSLESGRLYEQYF.